The 3 T cell receptor beta chains reported below all come from one sample, sequenced in a study of T cell repertoires in cytomegalovirus infection. Their antigen targets remain unknown. TCRdb called the reads again in MiXCR, with one record for every CDR3 protein. This repertoire shows about 55,000 distinct CDR3 sequences, about a fifth found once; its top ten account for around 59%. This specimen consisted of CD8+ T cells from cultured PBMCs, obtained from culture after CMV antigen stimulation. The receptors originated from a human donor in good health (CMV status not recorded). Some clones in this sample may be carry-over from other donors' samples.

The genes are TRBV19 and TRBJ2-7, with D tentatively TRBD1 (6 bases). This CDR3 is 14 amino acids long. CDR1 and CDR2 from the germline V gene are LNHDA and SQIVND (reference sequence). The V end lost 1 base, the J end lost 1 base, and 8 bases lay between the germline ends. CDR3 sequence: CASSIVGASYEQYF. The CDR3 DNA follows: TGTGCCAGTAGTATAGTGGGGGCGTCCTACGAGCAGTACTTC.

This rearrangement joins TRBV27 to TRBJ2-7; D unresolved. Germline V gene lookup returns CDR1 MNHEY and CDR2 SMNVEV (reference sequence). Trimming removed 3 bases at V and 3 bases at J, with 9 bases between. CDR3 length: 13 residues. CDR3 nucleotide sequence: TGTGCCAGCAGTTTTTCCCGAGTCTACGAGCAGTACTTC. As protein: CASSFSRVYEQYF.

This chain connects TRBV7-6 to TRBJ2-7, with no clear D. This CDR3 is built from 15 residues. Trimming shortened V by 5 bases and J by 6 bases, and 20 bases separated the two germline ends. CDR1 and CDR2 (germline): SGHVS, FNYEAQ. This CDR3 is CASSPRTAAVFEQYF. CDR3 DNA sequence: TGTGCCAGCAGCCCCAGGACGGCGGCGGTTTTCGAGCAGTACTTC.